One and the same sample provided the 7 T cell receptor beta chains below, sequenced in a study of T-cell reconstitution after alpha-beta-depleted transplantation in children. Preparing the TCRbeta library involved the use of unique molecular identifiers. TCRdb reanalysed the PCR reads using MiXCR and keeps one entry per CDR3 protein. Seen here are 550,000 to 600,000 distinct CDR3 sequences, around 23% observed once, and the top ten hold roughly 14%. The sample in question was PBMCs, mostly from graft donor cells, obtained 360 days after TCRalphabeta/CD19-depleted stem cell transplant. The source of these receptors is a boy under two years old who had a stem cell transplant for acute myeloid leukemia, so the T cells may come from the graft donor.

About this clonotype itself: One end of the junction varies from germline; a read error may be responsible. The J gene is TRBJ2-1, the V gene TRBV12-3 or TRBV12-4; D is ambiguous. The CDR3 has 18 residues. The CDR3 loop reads CTSSLSTQMGFTYNEQFF. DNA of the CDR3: TGTACCAGCAGTCTATCTACACAGATGGGGTTTACCTACAATGAGCAGTTCTTC.

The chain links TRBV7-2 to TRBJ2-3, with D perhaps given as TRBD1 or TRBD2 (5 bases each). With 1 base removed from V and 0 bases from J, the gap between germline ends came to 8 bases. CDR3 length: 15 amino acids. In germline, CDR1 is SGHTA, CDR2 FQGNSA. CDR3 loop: CASSLVGVSTDTQYF. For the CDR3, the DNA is TGTGCCAGCAGCTTAGTGGGGGTTAGCACAGATACGCAGTATTTT.

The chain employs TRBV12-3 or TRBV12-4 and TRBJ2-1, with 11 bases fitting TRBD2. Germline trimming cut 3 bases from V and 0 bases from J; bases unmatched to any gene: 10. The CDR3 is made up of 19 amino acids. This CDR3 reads CASSLVAGGPISSYNEQFF. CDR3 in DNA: TGTGCCAGCAGTTTGGTAGCGGGGGGGCCAATCAGCTCCTACAATGAGCAGTTCTTC.

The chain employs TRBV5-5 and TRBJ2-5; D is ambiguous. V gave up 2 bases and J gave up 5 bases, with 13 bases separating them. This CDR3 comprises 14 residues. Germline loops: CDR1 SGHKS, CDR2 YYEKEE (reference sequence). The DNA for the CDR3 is TGTGCCAGCAGCTTCAGCCCTTACCGGGAGACCCAGTACTTC. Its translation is CASSFSPYRETQYF.

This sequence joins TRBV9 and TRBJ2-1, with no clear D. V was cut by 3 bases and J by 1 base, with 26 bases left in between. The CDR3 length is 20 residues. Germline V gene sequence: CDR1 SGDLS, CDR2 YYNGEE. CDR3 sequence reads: CASSADTAFLLLESYNEQFF. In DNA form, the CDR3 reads TGTGCCAGCAGCGCTGACACCGCGTTTCTCCTTTTGGAGTCCTACAATGAGCAGTTCTTC.

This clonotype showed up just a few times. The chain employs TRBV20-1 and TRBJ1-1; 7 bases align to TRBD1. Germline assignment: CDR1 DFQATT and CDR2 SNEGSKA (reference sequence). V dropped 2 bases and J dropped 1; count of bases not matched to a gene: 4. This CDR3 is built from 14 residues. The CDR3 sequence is CSARPRDRNTEAFF. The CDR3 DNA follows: TGCAGTGCTAGACCCCGGGACAGGAACACTGAAGCTTTCTTT.

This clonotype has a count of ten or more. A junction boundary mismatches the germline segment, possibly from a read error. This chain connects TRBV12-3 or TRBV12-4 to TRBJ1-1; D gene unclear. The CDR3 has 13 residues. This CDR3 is CASSLRVNTEAFF. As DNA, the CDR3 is TGCGCCAGCAGCTTGAGGGTGAACACTGAAGCTTTCTTT.